Sequencing of this T cell receptor (beta chain) was carried out in a study of blood T cell repertoires in COVID-19. Study at large: Sources were T cells, B-cell-depleted T cells, or PBMCs; the material itself was cDNA or gDNA.

CDR1 and CDR2 from the germline V gene are MGHRA and YSYEKL. Trimming shortened V by 0 bases and J by 2 bases, and 8 bases separated the two germline ends. The CDR3 loop spans 16 amino acids. All enrollees were roughly 18 to 95 years old and from about 24 US areas. Each recovered donor of Cohort 3 presented with two negative PCRs, clearance, or symptom resolution. This table comes from immunoSEQ multiplex PCR, and its TCRdb copy is limited to in-frame clones, with some not included. The table has approximately 290,000 clones, roughly 88% seen once. The rearrangement uses TRBV4-1 and TRBJ2-6, with TRBD2 as a possible D gene (6 bases). This TCR derives from a woman in her thirties who had recovered from COVID-19. The material sequenced was PBMCs or T cells enriched from blood (not recorded which). The CDR3 is CASSQEGGTGANVLTF. DNA for the CDR3: TGCGCCAGCAGCCAAGAGGGGGGAACTGGGGCCAACGTCCTGACTTTC.